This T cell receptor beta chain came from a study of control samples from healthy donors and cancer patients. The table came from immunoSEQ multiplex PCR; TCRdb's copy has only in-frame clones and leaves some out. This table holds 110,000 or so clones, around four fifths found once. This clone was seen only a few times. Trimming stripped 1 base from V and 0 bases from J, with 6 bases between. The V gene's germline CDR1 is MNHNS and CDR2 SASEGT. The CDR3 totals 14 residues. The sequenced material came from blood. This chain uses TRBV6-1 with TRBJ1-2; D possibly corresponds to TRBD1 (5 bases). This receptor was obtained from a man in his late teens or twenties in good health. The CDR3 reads CASSEGGTNYGYTF. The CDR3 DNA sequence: TGTGCCAGCAGTGAAGGGGGGACTAACTATGGCTACACCTTC.